The clone carrying this T cell receptor beta chain appeared a few times. TCRdb re-derived calls from the 5' RACE reads in MiXCR, one entry per CDR3 protein. The sample consists of 400,000 or so distinct CDR3 sequences, approximately 10% of them appearing once. The sample belongs to a study of T cells after yellow fever vaccination. Trimming took 2 bases from V and 7 from J, leaving 8 bases between them. The CDR3 length is 12 residues. Per germline, CDR1 MDHEN and CDR2 SYDVKM. This sequence joins TRBV28 and TRBJ2-5; a possible D gene is TRBD1 (6 bases). Sequences were derived from PBMCs, sampled on the day of the first yellow fever vaccination. The receptor's source is a man aged 18 to 29 who received the YFV17D yellow fever vaccine. CDR3 in DNA: TGTGCCAGCAGTTTAGGCAGGGGGACCCAGTACTTC. The encoded protein is CASSLGRGTQYF.